The source of this T cell receptor beta chain is a study of blood T cell repertoires in COVID-19. Study background: Italy, Spain and the United States were the sources of the convalescent and acute COVID-19 samples.

On this clone itself: Other DNA sequences in this sample translate to the same CDR3.

Original analysis: Scientists estimated how many nucleated cells there were by amplifying reference gene primers. Libraries were prepared by immunoSEQ multiplex PCR; TCRdb keeps only in-frame clonotypes and omits some of them. V, J and clone size reflect that table, while D and trimming were determined from the DNA. The table shows 390,000 or so clones, with about 87% occurring only once. CDR1 LNHDA and CDR2 SQIVND come from the germline V gene (reference sequence). This CDR3 region has 15 residues. Trimming stripped 2 bases from V and 0 bases from J, with 8 bases between. Across 20 to 25 US areas, participants ranged in age from about 18 to 100 years. Symptom resolution, clearance, or two negative PCRs marked donors in Cohort 3 as recovered.

The genes are TRBV19 and TRBJ1-5; D unresolved. Source material: PBMCs or T cells enriched from blood (not recorded which). The clonotype was recovered from a woman aged 45 to 65 who had recovered from COVID-19. The CDR3 nucleotides are TGTGCCAGTAGTATAACAGAATATAGCAATCAGCCCCAGCATTTT. It is translated as CASSITEYSNQPQHF.